The entry below gives a single TCR beta chain sequence along with its context. What it binds is unknown. This record comes from a study of response to subunit inactivated influenza vaccine. Overall study results and limits: The authors proposed limited new T cell recruitment per seasonal influenza vaccination.

TCRdb re-derived calls from the RT-PCR reads in MiXCR, one entry per CDR3 protein. The sample consists of fewer than 700,000 distinct CDR3 sequences, 10% to 15% of them appearing once. This receptor was obtained from a man over 45 who received an inactivated influenza vaccine. The sample here was PBMCs from blood, taken roughly 6 weeks after vaccination.

CDR3 nucleotides: TGTGCCAGCAGCTTAAGAGGGAGGATAGATACGCAGTATTTT. This encodes CASSLRGRIDTQYF. The rearrangement uses TRBV7-2 and TRBJ2-3; D possibly corresponds to TRBD2 (6 bases). The CDR3 length is 14 residues. The V and J ends lost 2 bases and 5 bases respectively, with 11 bases between them. Germline lookup yields CDR1 SGHTA and CDR2 FQGNSA.